The rows below give T cell receptor beta chains drawn from one sample of a study of blood T cell repertoires in COVID-19. The method was immunoSEQ multiplex PCR; TCRdb's version includes in-frame clones alone and lacks a portion of them. Of roughly 100,000 clones detected, roughly four fifths appear once; the ten largest clones hold 7.5% to 10%. Sequenced input: peripheral blood. These receptors all come from a woman in her 70s with acute or convalescent COVID-19. The CDR3 runs from the conserved cysteine through the conserved F or W. The D gene is left open where the match is weak. Only part of the rows carry a size: once, few, many, or a class if the clone is expanded.

clone_size: -; j_call: TRBJ2-5; v_call: TRBV18; d_call: TRBD1; cdr3_nt: TGTGCCAGCTCACACCCAACAGGGGGCGCGATTGGGACCCAGTACTTC; cdr3_aa: CASSHPTGGAIGTQYF
clone_size: -; j_call: TRBJ2-5; v_call: TRBV5-1; d_call: TRBD2; cdr3_nt: TGCGCCAGCAGCACCCAGACTAGCACGCAAGAGACCCAGTACTTC; cdr3_aa: CASSTQTSTQETQYF
clone_size: -; j_call: TRBJ2-3; v_call: TRBV29-1; d_call: -; cdr3_nt: TGCAGCGTTGTTGGTAGTGCCTCAAACACAGATACGCAGTATTTT; cdr3_aa: CSVVGSASNTDTQYF
clone_size: -; j_call: TRBJ1-1; v_call: TRBV5-4; d_call: -; cdr3_nt: TGTGCCAGCAGCTTGGGGGGGCGCGATATGAACACTGAAGCTTTCTTT; cdr3_aa: CASSLGGRDMNTEAFF
clone_size: once; j_call: TRBJ2-3; v_call: TRBV30; d_call: -; cdr3_nt: TGTGCCTGGAGTATTCGGGACACGAGCACAGATACGCAGTATTTT; cdr3_aa: CAWSIRDTSTDTQYF
clone_size: -; j_call: TRBJ1-2; v_call: TRBV6-6; d_call: TRBD1; cdr3_nt: TGTGCCAGCACAGGGACAGGGGACTACACCTTC; cdr3_aa: CASTGTGDYTF
clone_size: -; j_call: TRBJ1-4; v_call: TRBV2; d_call: -; cdr3_nt: TGTGCCAGCAGCACCAACAGTGCAACTAATGAAAAACTGTTTTTT; cdr3_aa: CASSTNSATNEKLFF
clone_size: many; j_call: TRBJ1-2; v_call: TRBV5-4; d_call: TRBD1; cdr3_nt: TGTGCCAGCAGCACGGGACAGAAGGATTATGGCTACACCTTC; cdr3_aa: CASSTGQKDYGYTF
clone_size: -; j_call: TRBJ1-1; v_call: TRBV19; d_call: -; cdr3_nt: TGTGCCAGTATCTCGGGGAATCGAGGGAACACTGAAGCTTTCTTT; cdr3_aa: CASISGNRGNTEAFF
clone_size: few; j_call: TRBJ1-5; v_call: TRBV6-5; d_call: -; cdr3_nt: TGTGCCACCGGACAGAGAAATCAGCCCCAGCATTTT; cdr3_aa: CATGQRNQPQHF
clone_size: -; j_call: TRBJ2-5; v_call: TRBV27; d_call: TRBD1; cdr3_nt: TGTGCCAGCCGGGACAGAAACCAAGAGACCCAGTACTTC; cdr3_aa: CASRDRNQETQYF
clone_size: -; j_call: TRBJ2-2; v_call: TRBV5-1; d_call: -; cdr3_nt: TGCGCCAGCAGCTACTTACAGGGCCTTTCCGCCGGGGAGCTGTTTTTT; cdr3_aa: CASSYLQGLSAGELFF
clone_size: -; j_call: TRBJ2-1; v_call: TRBV19; d_call: TRBD2; cdr3_nt: TGTGCCAGTAGTTATGAAAAAGCGGGAGGGGTTTTATGGGAGCAGTTCTTC; cdr3_aa: CASSYEKAGGVLWEQFF